Shown below are 32 T cell receptor beta chains from a single sample sequenced in a study of cytomegalovirus exposure and HLA in healthy donors. Primers: 60 Vbeta forward and 13 Jbeta reverse. Repertoires were generated with immunoSEQ multiplex PCR, while TCRdb's copy carries only in-frame clones and drops some. Of about 220,000 clones listed, roughly 87% are singletons. Sequencing was carried out using PBMCs. The receptors come from a man aged 35-49 years in good health and CMV-seropositive.

V is TRBV25-1 and J is TRBJ2-7; 11 bases line up with TRBD1. The CDR3 is made up of 13 amino acids. Germline CDR1 MGHDK, CDR2 SYGVNS. The trim removed 8 bases at V and 4 bases at J, leaving 4 bases unmatched. CDR3 in amino acids: CASSDRGLYEQYF. The CDR3, as DNA: TGTGCCAGCTCGGACAGGGGGCTTTACGAGCAGTACTTC.

In its sample, this clone was seen a few times. The chain employs TRBV13 and TRBJ1-1; TRBD1 matches at 8 bases. Looked up from germline, CDR1 is PRHDT and CDR2 is FYEKMQ (reference sequence). The ends lost 5 bases at V and 5 bases at J; junction bases unmatched: 7. The length of the CDR3 is 14 residues. The CDR3 coding sequence is TGTGCCAGCAGCCCGCGTAACAGGGGGACTGAAGCTTTCTTT. Its protein product is CASSPRNRGTEAFF.

The CDR3 coding sequence is TGTGCCAGTAGTCCGGCGGGTACCAGCAATCAGCCCCAGCATTTT. Translating it yields CASSPAGTSNQPQHF. The gene calls are TRBV19 and TRBJ1-5, with D uncertain. The V gene lost 5 bases and the J gene lost 1 base, with 12 bases spanning the gap. The CDR3 spans 15 residues. Germline V lookup: CDR1 LNHDA, CDR2 SQIVND (reference sequence).

This clone was seen a few times. This chain connects TRBV19 to TRBJ1-1; unclear D gene. CDR1 LNHDA and CDR2 SQIVND come from the germline V gene (reference sequence). V lost 3 bases and J 5 bases, leaving 13 bases between the germline ends. The CDR3 has 14 residues. The CDR3 loop reads CASSIWGGLTEAFF. Written as DNA, the CDR3 is TGTGCCAGTAGTATCTGGGGAGGTCTAACTGAAGCTTTCTTT.

The J gene is TRBJ2-6, the V gene TRBV27; 11 positions agree with TRBD1. V lost 9 bases and J lost 4; bases outside the gene matches: 8. The CDR3 is 16 residues long. Germline V gene sequence: CDR1 MNHEY, CDR2 SMNVEV (reference sequence). CDR3 sequence reads: CASTKDRGHGANVLTF. The CDR3 coding sequence is TGTGCCAGTACCAAGGACAGGGGGCACGGGGCCAACGTCCTGACTTTC. The complete variable domain, with remaining parts taken from reference TRBV27 and TRBJ2-6, reads EAQVTQNPRYLITVTGKKLTVTCSQNMNHEYMSWYRQDPGLGLRQIYYSMNVEVTDKGDVPEGYKVSRKEKRNFPLILESPSPNQTSLYFCASTKDRGHGANVLTFGAGSRLTVL.

The V call is TRBV2, the J call TRBJ1-2, with D unresolved. The CDR3 covers 12 residues. V was shortened by 2 bases and J by 4 bases, with 5 bases between the two germline ends. Germline assignment: CDR1 SNHLY and CDR2 FYNNEI. The CDR3 bases are TGTGCCAGCAGTGAACACACCTATGGCTACACCTTC. As protein: CASSEHTYGYTF.

This clone has more than one count but fewer than ten. Here the CDR3 DNA reads TGTGCCAGCTCATCGGGACAGTGGAAAGAGACCCAGTACTTC. Amino acid sequence: CASSSGQWKETQYF. The chain combines TRBV18 with TRBJ2-5; TRBD1 matches at 7 bases. The J segment lost 3 bases and the V segment lost 5 bases, leaving 6 bases of the junction unmatched. CDR1 and CDR2 (germline): KGHSH, LQKENI. There are 14 residues in the CDR3.

The chain has TRBV7-8 and TRBJ2-6; tentatively, D is TRBD1 (6 bases). The V end lost 1 base, the J end lost 9 bases, and 16 bases lay between the germline ends. Germline lookup yields CDR1 SGHVS and CDR2 FQNEAQ. CDR3 size: 16 residues. The CDR3 loop is CASSLDFGGRGNVLTF. CDR3 in DNA: TGTGCCAGCAGCTTAGATTTTGGGGGCCGGGGCAACGTCCTGACTTTC.

The chain combines TRBV7-6 with TRBJ2-5; D call uncertain. Looked up from germline, CDR1 is SGHVS and CDR2 is FNYEAQ. This CDR3 has 13 residues. Trimming took 1 base from V and 4 from J, leaving 7 bases between them. The CDR3 nucleotides are TGTGCCAGCAGCTTAGTCCTATCAGAGACCCAGTACTTC. Protein product: CASSLVLSETQYF.

V usage is TRBV5-3 and J usage is TRBJ1-1, with 7 bases matching TRBD1. TRBV5-3 is noted as an ORF with a role that remains uncertain. V trimming: 3 bases; J trimming: 0 bases; junction bases outside the gene matches: 2. The CDR3 runs to 14 residues. In DNA form, the CDR3 reads TGTGCCAGAAGCTGGGACAGCTTGAACACTGAAGCTTTCTTT. It codes for CARSWDSLNTEAFF.

The rearrangement uses TRBV11-2 and TRBJ2-3, with 8 bases lining up with TRBD1. The CDR3 runs 15 residues. V dropped 2 bases and J dropped 4; count of bases not matched to a gene: 5. Germline V gene lookup returns CDR1 SGHAT and CDR2 FQNNGV. CDR3 loop: CASSLFRQGPDTQYF. The CDR3 nucleotides are TGTGCCAGCAGCTTATTCCGACAGGGGCCAGATACGCAGTATTTT. The full variable domain, with the rest looked up from reference TRBV11-2 and TRBJ2-3, is EAGVAQSPRYKIIEKRQSVAFWCNPISGHATLYWYQQILGQGPKLLIQFQNNGVVDDSQLPKDRFSAERLKGVDSTLKIQPAKLEDSAVYLCASSLFRQGPDTQYFGPGTRLTVL.

The chain carries TRBV27 and TRBJ1-1, with 8 bases aligning to TRBD1. CDR3 length equals 15 residues. With 5 bases clipped from V and 5 bases from J, the junction kept 10 bases outside the gene matches. Germline lookup yields CDR1 MNHEY and CDR2 SMNVEV (reference sequence). CDR3 bases: TGTGCCAGCAGTCCAGGACAGGGCCGGGGAACTGAAGCTTTCTTT. As protein: CASSPGQGRGTEAFF.

The V and J genes are TRBV6-5 and TRBJ1-3, with 9 nucleotides matching TRBD1. The ends lost 6 bases at V and 6 bases at J; junction bases unmatched: 6. Germline CDR1 MNHEY, CDR2 SVGAGI. This CDR3 has 14 residues. Written as DNA, the CDR3 is TGTGCCAGCAGCCGCGGACAGGGGCAAAACACCATATATTTT. Translating gives CASSRGQGQNTIYF.

V is TRBV4-1 and J is TRBJ1-1, with 9 nucleotides matching TRBD1. V was pared by 4 bases and J by 5 bases, with 5 bases of the junction left unmatched. CDR3 size: 14 residues. Germline V gene sequence: CDR1 MGHRA, CDR2 YSYEKL. CDR3 bases: TGCGCCAGCAGCCGCCGGGACAGGGAGACTGAAGCTTTCTTT. Translation: CASSRRDRETEAFF.

In its sample, this clone was seen once. J is TRBJ2-6 and V is TRBV6-1; no clear D. This CDR3 comprises 15 residues. Germline CDR1 MNHNS, CDR2 SASEGT. Trimming pared 6 bases from V and 2 bases from J, leaving 11 bases between. The CDR3, as DNA: TGTGCCAGCAGCCCTTCGGTCCCTGGGGCCAACGTCCTGACTTTC. This sequence encodes CASSPSVPGANVLTF.

The V gene is TRBV11-3, the J gene TRBJ2-2, with D maybe TRBD1 (6 bases). This CDR3 is built from 16 residues. Germline CDR1 reads SGHNT; CDR2 reads YENEEA. The V gene lost 1 base and the J gene lost 4 bases, with 13 bases spanning the gap. CDR3 residues: CASSLGFTGFTGELFF. The CDR3 DNA reads as TGTGCCAGCAGCTTAGGCTTTACAGGGTTCACCGGGGAGCTGTTTTTT.

The rearrangement links TRBV27 to TRBJ2-3; no reliable D call. The CDR3 totals 12 residues. Per germline, CDR1 MNHEY and CDR2 SMNVEV (reference sequence). Trimming left V 5 bases short and J 4 bases short, with 7 bases between. CDR3 nucleotide sequence: TGTGCCAGCAGTCCTCAGGCAGATACGCAGTATTTT. It translates to CASSPQADTQYF.

As regards this clone: Other DNA variants within this sample encode the same CDR3. The chain links TRBV25-1 to TRBJ1-2; D is ambiguous. Germline CDR1 reads MGHDK; CDR2 reads SYGVNS. The CDR3 is made up of 15 amino acids. V gave up 1 base and J gave up 6 bases, with 15 bases separating them. The CDR3 coding sequence is TGTGCCAGCAGTGAATCGGGAGGGCCCGGGGATGGCTACACCTTC. It specifies CASSESGGPGDGYTF.

The V call is TRBV7-9, the J call TRBJ1-5; D is possibly TRBD1 (5 bases). The CDR3 extends over 16 amino acids. The germline CDR1 and CDR2 sequences are SEHNR and FQNEAQ (reference sequence). Deletions cut 8 bases from V and 0 bases from J, with 17 bases between. The CDR3 loop is CASRDGGGDSNQPQHF. CDR3 in DNA: TGTGCCAGCCGAGATGGTGGAGGGGATAGCAATCAGCCCCAGCATTTT.

This clone was found a few times. V is TRBV27 and J is TRBJ2-3, with 14 bases matching TRBD2. CDR3 length: 17 amino acids. The trim removed 1 base at V and 3 bases at J, leaving 3 bases unmatched. Germline CDR1 and CDR2: MNHEY and SMNVEV (reference sequence). CDR3 sequence (DNA): TGTGCCAGCAGTTTATTGGGACTAGCGGGAGTGACAGATACGCAGTATTTT. It is translated as CASSLLGLAGVTDTQYF.

The chain carries TRBV4-1 and TRBJ1-5, with 7 bases aligning to TRBD1. Unmatched junction bases numbered 5, after V lost 0 bases and J lost 6 bases. Germline CDR1 and CDR2: MGHRA and YSYEKL. The CDR3 totals 15 residues. CDR3 region: CASSQDGGTVQPQHF. The CDR3 DNA reads as TGCGCCAGCAGCCAAGATGGGGGGACAGTTCAGCCCCAGCATTTT.

The chain has TRBV9 and TRBJ2-1; D possibly corresponds to TRBD1 (7 bases). The CDR3 loop spans 16 amino acids. Germline loops: CDR1 SGDLS, CDR2 YYNGEE. V dropped 4 bases and J dropped 5 bases, with 19 bases sitting between them. Here the CDR3 DNA reads TGTGCCAGCAGCCAGGGGGGACAACGTCCTAACAATGAGCAGTTCTTC. Amino acid sequence: CASSQGGQRPNNEQFF.

V gene TRBV2 combines with J gene TRBJ2-1, with a tentative D call TRBD1 (5 bases). Germline lookup yields CDR1 SNHLY and CDR2 FYNNEI. This CDR3 is built from 14 residues. V was cut by 2 bases and J by 5 bases, with 10 bases left in between. Here the CDR3 reads CASSEWGGDNEQFF. DNA for the CDR3: TGTGCCAGCAGTGAATGGGGCGGTGACAATGAGCAGTTCTTC.

The V gene is TRBV30, the J gene TRBJ2-7, with a weak D call TRBD2 (6 bases). V was trimmed by 3 bases and J by 4 bases, leaving 13 bases between them. The germline CDR1 and CDR2 sequences are GTSNPN and SVGIG (reference sequence). This CDR3 spans 13 amino acids. CDR3 nucleotide sequence: TGTGCCTGGAGCATTGGGGGAGGATACGAGCAGTACTTC. Translated: CAWSIGGGYEQYF.

The chain has TRBV7-6 and TRBJ2-1; the match to TRBD1 covers 10 bases. Trimming removed 4 bases from V and 3 bases from J; junction bases left unmatched: 6. The CDR3 has 16 amino acids. Germline CDR1 is SGHVS and CDR2 is FNYEAQ. The CDR3 here is CASSSPRDRGYNEQFF. The CDR3 DNA reads as TGTGCCAGCAGCTCACCCAGGGACAGGGGCTACAATGAGCAGTTCTTC.

The chain recombines TRBV19 with TRBJ2-6; no reliable D call. Trimming took 5 bases from V and 3 from J, leaving 14 bases between them. Germline lookup yields CDR1 LNHDA and CDR2 SQIVND (reference sequence). The length of the CDR3 is 16 residues. In nucleotides, the CDR3 is TGTGCCAGTAGTTCCTACCACACGGGTGGGGCCAACGTCCTGACTTTC. It encodes CASSSYHTGGANVLTF.

CDR3 protein: CASSARTGNEKLFF. In DNA, the CDR3 is TGTGCCAGCAGCGCCCGGACAGGCAATGAAAAACTGTTTTTT. V and J are TRBV7-9 and TRBJ1-4; 7 bases map to TRBD1. CDR3 length: 14 residues. The V segment lost 5 bases and the J segment 5 bases; nucleotides outside the gene matches: 5. Germline CDR1 SEHNR, CDR2 FQNEAQ (reference sequence). Variable domain in full (rest from reference TRBV7-9 and TRBJ1-4): DTGVSQNPRHKITKRGQNVTFRCDPISEHNRLYWYRQTLGQGPEFLTYFQNEAQLEKSRLLSDRFSAERPKGSFSTLEIQRTEQGDSAMYLCASSARTGNEKLFFGSGTQLSVL.

A few counts support this clone. CDR3 sequence (DNA): TGCGCCAGCAGCCCAGGACTAGCGGGACCAGTGGGTTACAATGAGCAGTTCTTC. Translation gives CASSPGLAGPVGYNEQFF. The chain is built from TRBV5-1 and TRBJ2-1; 12 bases line up with TRBD2. V lost 4 bases and J lost 4; bases outside the gene matches: 12. CDR3 length: 18 residues. In germline, CDR1 is SGHRS, CDR2 YFSETQ. Full variable domain (rest looked up from reference TRBV5-1 and TRBJ2-1): KAGVTQTPRYLIKTRGQQVTLSCSPISGHRSVSWYQQTPGQGLQFLFEYFSETQRNKGNFPGRFSGRQFSNSRSEMNVSTLELGDSALYLCASSPGLAGPVGYNEQFFGPGTRLTVL.

V is TRBV7-9 and J is TRBJ2-7, with 7 bases matching TRBD1. The ends lost 7 bases at V and 7 bases at J; junction bases unmatched: 10. This CDR3 comprises 13 residues. CDR1 and CDR2 (germline): SEHNR, FQNEAQ (reference sequence). CDR3 sequence reads: CASTRTGGVEQYF. The CDR3 DNA follows: TGTGCCAGCACCAGGACAGGTGGGGTGGAGCAGTACTTC.

This clone has just a few counts. The rearrangement joins TRBV27 to TRBJ1-1, with 8 bases lining up with TRBD1. V lost 3 bases to trimming and J lost 10 bases; unmatched junction nucleotides: 16. Per the germline V gene, CDR1 is MNHEY and CDR2 is SMNVEV (reference sequence). This CDR3 comprises 16 residues. The DNA of the CDR3 is TGTGCCAGCAGTTTGTCGTTGACAGGGGCTCCCGTGGGAGCTTTCTTT. As protein: CASSLSLTGAPVGAFF.

The chain links TRBV9 to TRBJ2-3; 7 bases are shared with TRBD2. The V gene end was trimmed by 4 bases and the J gene end by 4 bases; junction bases not matched to a gene: 9. This CDR3 has 15 amino acids. CDR1 is SGDLS, CDR2 YYNGEE, per germline. For the CDR3, the DNA is TGTGCCAGCAGCCCCCGACTAGCAGTCCCAGATACGCAGTATTTT. Residues: CASSPRLAVPDTQYF.

This chain links TRBV28 with TRBJ2-7, with 7 bases lining up with TRBD2. V shed 7 bases and J 0 bases; nucleotides not matched to a gene: 12. This CDR3 is 16 amino acids long. CDR1 MDHEN and CDR2 SYDVKM come from the germline V gene. CDR3 region: CASTPGGPQGSYEQYV. DNA for the CDR3: TGTGCCAGCACCCCGGGGGGTCCTCAAGGCTCCTACGAGCAGTACGTC.